This TCR beta chain emerged from a study of Graves' ophthalmopathy and Graves' hyperthyroidism. Beta-chain TCR CDR3 regions were amplified from RNA transcripts. The workflow started with a first-round RT-PCR run with HTBI primers and then moved on to a second-round multiplex PCR. In TCRdb, the multiplex PCR reads were re-called with MiXCR into one record per CDR3 protein. The table includes about 620,000 distinct CDR3 sequences, 20% to 25% detected once. Germline V lookup: CDR1 MDHEN, CDR2 SYDVKM. CDR3 length: 12 residues. Trimming cost V 5 bases and J 11 bases, with 13 bases left between them. This clonotype was found once. Possible read error: a much larger clone is one base away. Newly diagnosed, the hyperthyroidism patients had under 2 months' duration and were aged 18 to 65. Other autoimmune disease, uncontrolled infection, pregnancy and lactation led to exclusion.

This clonotype was sampled from a woman between 18 and 30 years old with stable Graves' hyperthyroidism. Some clones in this sample may be carry-over from other donors' samples. The specimen sequenced was peripheral blood. V and J are TRBV28 and TRBJ1-5; no firm D call. Here the CDR3 DNA reads TGTGCCAGCAGTGAACCTTTGGGAGCCCAGCATTTT. Translating it yields CASSEPLGAQHF.